This TCR beta chain was captured in a study of T-cell reconstitution after alpha-beta-depleted transplantation in children. This clonotype has ten or more counts. The TCRbeta library was prepared with unique molecular identifiers. One entry per CDR3 protein, called by TCRdb with MiXCR from the PCR reads. The table has 90,000 to 130,000 distinct CDR3 sequences, about 6.4% seen once. Trimming took off 6 bases at V and 1 base at J, with 8 bases between the two ends. Germline V lookup: CDR1 SGHRS, CDR2 YFSETQ. The CDR3 covers 12 residues. Source: PBMCs, mostly from graft donor cells, taken 360 days after TCRalphabeta/CD19-depleted stem cell transplant. This TCR derives from a male patient aged 2-15 years who had a stem cell transplant for acute lymphoblastic leukemia, so the T cells may come from the graft donor. The chain recombines TRBV5-1 with TRBJ2-7; a weak D match, TRBD2 (5 bases). The CDR3 spells CASTGISYEQYF. The CDR3, as DNA: TGCGCCAGCACGGGAATTTCCTACGAGCAGTACTTC.